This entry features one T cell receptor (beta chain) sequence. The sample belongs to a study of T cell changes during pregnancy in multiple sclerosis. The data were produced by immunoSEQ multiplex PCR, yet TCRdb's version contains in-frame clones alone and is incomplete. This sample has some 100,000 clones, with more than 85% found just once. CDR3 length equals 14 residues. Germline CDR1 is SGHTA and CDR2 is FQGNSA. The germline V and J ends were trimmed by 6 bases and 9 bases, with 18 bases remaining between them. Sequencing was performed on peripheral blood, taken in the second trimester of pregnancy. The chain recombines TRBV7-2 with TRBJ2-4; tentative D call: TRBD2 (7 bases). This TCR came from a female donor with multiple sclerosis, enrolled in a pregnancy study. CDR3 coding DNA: TGTGCCAGCAGTCCCACCGGGGGGCCAGGCATTCAGTACTTC. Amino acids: CASSPTGGPGIQYF.